These 22 T cell receptor beta chains came from one sample sequenced in a study of shared clonotypes between healthy human individuals. Assay used: immunoSEQ multiplex PCR; TCRdb lists only in-frame clones, some missing. The sample consists of a few million clones, approximately 93% of them appearing once. Sequencing used naive CD4+ T cells from PBMCs. As to subset: CD45RA+ positively selected. The source of these receptors is a young man in good health. Some clones in this sample may be carry-over from other donors' samples.

This clone was observed a handful of times. The CDR3 loop is CASTNRVFGYGYTF. CDR3 bases: TGTGCCAGCACCAATAGGGTTTTTGGCTATGGCTACACCTTC. The chain has TRBV7-9 and TRBJ1-2; D is unresolved. The CDR3 spans 14 residues. The ends were cut back, 7 bases at V and 4 bases at J, with 16 bases in the middle. Looked up from germline, CDR1 is SEHNR and CDR2 is FQNEAQ (reference sequence). The whole variable domain, filled in from reference TRBV7-9 and TRBJ1-2, reads DTGVSQNPRHKITKRGQNVTFRCDPISEHNRLYWYRQTLGQGPEFLTYFQNEAQLEKSRLLSDRFSAERPKGSFSTLEIQRTEQGDSAMYLCASTNRVFGYGYTFGSGTRLTVV.

The chain uses TRBV2 and TRBJ1-6, with 8 positions matching TRBD1. This CDR3 is built from 12 residues. CDR1 and CDR2 (germline): SNHLY, FYNNEI. With V trimmed by 6 bases and J by 12 bases, 4 bases remained unmatched. The CDR3 DNA follows: TGTGCCAGCAGCCTAGACAGGGGACCCCTCCACTTT. Translated, it gives CASSLDRGPLHF.

The chain employs TRBV27 and TRBJ2-5; TRBD2 matches 10 bases. From germline, CDR1 is MNHEY and CDR2 SMNVEV (reference sequence). The CDR3 length is 15 residues. J was trimmed by 5 bases and V by 6 bases; bases with no gene match: 9. The CDR3 nucleotides read TGTGCCAGCAGAAGACTAGCGGGTTCGCCGGAGACCCAGTACTTC. Encoded protein: CASRRLAGSPETQYF.

The chain links TRBV29-1 to TRBJ1-1; 7 bases are shared with TRBD1. The CDR3 consists of 15 residues. Trimming took 6 bases from V and 0 from J; bases not matched to a gene: 10. Germline V CDR1 and CDR2: SQVTM, ANQGSEA. The CDR3 DNA reads TGCAGCGTATTAAGGGACAGTTCCATGAACACTGAAGCTTTCTTT. It translates to CSVLRDSSMNTEAFF.

The chain carries TRBV6-5 and TRBJ2-7; 7 positions agree with TRBD1. V shed 6 bases, J shed 0 bases, and the junction held 5 bases outside the gene matches. This CDR3 comprises 14 residues. Per the germline V gene, CDR1 is MNHEY and CDR2 is SVGAGI. The DNA for the CDR3 is TGTGCCAGCAGCTCGGGACAGAGCTCCTACGAGCAGTACTTC. Translation gives CASSSGQSSYEQYF.

The chain combines TRBV27 with TRBJ2-2, with D tentatively TRBD2 (6 bases). V dropped 9 bases and J dropped 3 bases, with 14 bases sitting between them. Germline lookup yields CDR1 MNHEY and CDR2 SMNVEV (reference sequence). The CDR3 has 14 residues. The CDR3 DNA reads TGTGCCAGTAGGGTAGAGCGGGACACCGGGGAGCTGTTTTTT. Residues: CASRVERDTGELFF.

J is TRBJ1-5 and V is TRBV7-2; 7 bases are a match to TRBD1. The CDR3 contains 14 residues. V was clipped by 5 bases and J by 3 bases; unmatched bases: 4. Germline lookup yields CDR1 SGHTA and CDR2 FQGNSA. CDR3 amino acids: CASSKTGSNQPQHF. The CDR3 DNA is TGTGCCAGCAGCAAGACAGGGTCCAATCAGCCCCAGCATTTT.

The V and J genes are TRBV10-3 and TRBJ2-3; D unresolved. This CDR3 region has 14 residues. Germline V CDR1 and CDR2: ENHRY, SYGVKD. V lost 2 bases to trimming and J lost 6 bases, with 12 bases between them. In nucleotides, the CDR3 is TGTGCCATCAGTGAGAGTGTCCAGGCGGATACGCAGTATTTT. This sequence encodes CAISESVQADTQYF.

Only one count was recorded for this clone. The chain recombines TRBV28 with TRBJ1-5; D call uncertain. Trimming pared 2 bases from V and 3 bases from J, leaving 11 bases between. CDR1 MDHEN and CDR2 SYDVKM come from the germline V gene. The CDR3 loop spans 15 amino acids. As DNA, the CDR3 is TGTGCCAGCAGTTTAAGGGAACAGACCAATCAGCCCCAGCATTTT. Its translation is CASSLREQTNQPQHF.

The genes are TRBV29-1 and TRBJ1-3; 7 bases agree with TRBD1. This CDR3 is built from 14 residues. CDR1 and CDR2 (germline): SQVTM, ANQGSEA. V dropped 6 bases and J dropped 3; count of bases not matched to a gene: 8. The CDR3 reads CSVAQGQYGNTIYF. The CDR3 DNA reads as TGCAGCGTGGCCCAGGGACAGTATGGAAACACCATATATTTT. Variable domain in full (rest from reference TRBV29-1 and TRBJ1-3): SAVISQKPSRDICQRGTSLTIQCQVDSQVTMMFWYRQQPGQSLTLIATANQGSEATYESGFVIDKFPISRPNLTFSTLTVSNMSPEDSSIYLCSVAQGQYGNTIYFGEGSWLTVV.

The genes are TRBV6-1 and TRBJ2-1; no firm D call. The ends were cut back, 4 bases at V and 10 bases at J, with 17 bases in the middle. The CDR3 has 14 amino acids. Germline-derived CDR1 and CDR2 are MNHNS and SASEGT. CDR3 region: CASSVSQVAREQFF. In nucleotides, the CDR3 is TGTGCCAGCAGTGTTTCCCAGGTAGCCCGGGAGCAGTTCTTC.

The V call is TRBV5-1, the J call TRBJ2-2, with 8 bases matching TRBD1. This CDR3 is built from 15 residues. Germline V gene data show CDR1 as SGHRS and CDR2 as YFSETQ. Trimming cost V 4 bases and J 4 bases; bases outside gene matches: 6. The CDR3 region has the DNA TGCGCCAGCAGCACCGGGACAGGCACCACCGGGGAGCTGTTTTTT. Its translation is CASSTGTGTTGELFF.

The rearrangement joins TRBV6-4 to TRBJ2-3; no firm D call. Deletions cut 6 bases from V and 2 bases from J, with 12 bases between. Germline lookup yields CDR1 MRHNA and CDR2 SNTAGT. The length of the CDR3 is 14 residues. The DNA for the CDR3 is TGTGCCAGCAGCGACGGATTTTACACAGATACGCAGTATTTT. Translating it yields CASSDGFYTDTQYF.

The chain recombines TRBV27 with TRBJ2-3; a weak D match, TRBD1 (6 bases). CDR3 size: 19 residues. V was pared by 5 bases and J by 0 bases, with 24 bases between. The germline V gene encodes CDR1 MNHEY and CDR2 SMNVEV (reference sequence). The CDR3, as DNA: TGTGCCAGCAGTGTCCGGGACACCTATCCTTACCCTAGCACAGATACGCAGTATTTT. Translated, it gives CASSVRDTYPYPSTDTQYF.

The chain has TRBV11-2 and TRBJ2-7; TRBD2 matches at 10 bases. V lost 5 bases and J lost 4; bases outside the gene matches: 5. The CDR3 extends over 14 amino acids. Germline assignment: CDR1 SGHAT and CDR2 FQNNGV. Here the CDR3 reads CASSRSSGSYEQYF. CDR3 nucleotide sequence: TGTGCCAGCAGCCGATCTAGCGGGAGTTACGAGCAGTACTTC.

The chain has TRBV2 and TRBJ2-3, with TRBD1 matching over 8 bases. The trim removed 3 bases at V and 6 bases at J, leaving 2 bases unmatched. This CDR3 is built from 13 residues. CDR1 is SNHLY and CDR2 is FYNNEI in the germline V gene. The CDR3 DNA follows: TGTGCCAGCAGTGACAGGGGGCAGGATACGCAGTATTTT. Translation gives CASSDRGQDTQYF.

The rearrangement joins TRBV4-3 to TRBJ1-2; 8 positions agree with TRBD1. This CDR3 is built from 19 residues. Germline loops: CDR1 LGHNA, CDR2 YSLEER. Trimming took 0 bases from V and 7 from J; bases not matched to a gene: 19. The CDR3 sequence: CASSQEFRGRGRLAGGYTF. In DNA form, the CDR3 reads TGCGCCAGCAGCCAAGAGTTTCGAGGCAGGGGGCGCCTTGCTGGTGGCTACACCTTC.

V and J are TRBV9 and TRBJ2-2, with a possible D match to TRBD2 (5 bases). V was pared by 2 bases and J by 4 bases, with 12 bases between. Per germline, CDR1 SGDLS and CDR2 YYNGEE. The CDR3 runs 15 residues. Here the CDR3 reads CASSVRGAGTGELFF. The CDR3 bases are TGTGCCAGCAGCGTGAGAGGTGCGGGCACCGGGGAGCTGTTTTTT.

The genes are TRBV5-1 and TRBJ2-1; TRBD2 aligns across 16 bases. CDR1 SGHRS and CDR2 YFSETQ come from the germline V gene. This CDR3 contains 17 residues. The V gene end was trimmed by 4 bases and the J gene end by 6 bases; junction bases not matched to a gene: 7. The CDR3: CASSTPGLAGGVNEQFF. CDR3 coding DNA: TGCGCCAGCAGCACACCGGGACTAGCGGGAGGGGTCAATGAGCAGTTCTTC.

This chain uses TRBV6-1 with TRBJ1-1, with no clear D. Germline lookup yields CDR1 MNHNS and CDR2 SASEGT. This CDR3 has 14 residues. V was clipped by 3 bases and J by 6 bases, with 14 bases between them. The CDR3 bases are TGTGCCAGCAGTGATTCTCGTGTTGGATCTGAAGCTTTCTTT. Its protein is CASSDSRVGSEAFF.

This chain links TRBV7-2 with TRBJ2-7; 9 bases line up with TRBD2. Trimming cost V 6 bases and J 0 bases; bases outside gene matches: 12. The CDR3 runs 17 residues. From germline, CDR1 is SGHTA and CDR2 FQGNSA. CDR3 nucleotides: TGTGCCAGCAGTCCCCCCGGGCGGGAGGGTTTCTCCTACGAGCAGTACTTC. As protein: CASSPPGREGFSYEQYF.

The J gene is TRBJ2-7, the V gene TRBV6-5; D gene unclear. CDR1 and CDR2 from the germline V gene are MNHEY and SVGAGI. V lost 6 bases and J lost 5, with 20 bases in between. The CDR3 spans 15 residues. In DNA form, the CDR3 reads TGTGCCAGCAGAGTTACGGTAGGACGAAACGACGAGCAGTACTTC. It yields the protein CASRVTVGRNDEQYF.